The entry that follows covers one TCR beta chain sequence. One end of the junction varies from germline; a read error may be responsible. CDR3 length equals 14 residues. Germline V gives CDR1 SGHVS, CDR2 FQNEAQ. The protocol was immunoSEQ multiplex PCR, while the TCRdb copy is restricted to in-frame clones and leaves out a portion. The table lists about 40,000 clones, roughly nine tenths of them singletons. This specimen comes from a study of T cell changes during pregnancy in multiple sclerosis. The chain links TRBV7-8 to TRBJ2-7; 10 bases line up with TRBD1. Source: peripheral blood, taken in the second trimester of pregnancy. The receptor's source is a female donor in good health, enrolled as a control in a pregnancy study. CDR3 in amino acids: CASSLGQGAYEQYF. The CDR3 nucleotides read TGTGCCAGCAGTTTAGGACAGGGGGCCTACGAGCAGTACTTC. The variable domain in full, with the rest retrieved from reference TRBV7-8 and TRBJ2-7, is GAGVSQSPRYKVAKRGQDVALRCDPISGHVSLFWYQQALGQGPEFLTYFQNEAQLDKSGLPSDRFFAERPEGSVSTLKIQRTQQEDSAVYLCASSLGQGAYEQYFGPGTRLTVT.